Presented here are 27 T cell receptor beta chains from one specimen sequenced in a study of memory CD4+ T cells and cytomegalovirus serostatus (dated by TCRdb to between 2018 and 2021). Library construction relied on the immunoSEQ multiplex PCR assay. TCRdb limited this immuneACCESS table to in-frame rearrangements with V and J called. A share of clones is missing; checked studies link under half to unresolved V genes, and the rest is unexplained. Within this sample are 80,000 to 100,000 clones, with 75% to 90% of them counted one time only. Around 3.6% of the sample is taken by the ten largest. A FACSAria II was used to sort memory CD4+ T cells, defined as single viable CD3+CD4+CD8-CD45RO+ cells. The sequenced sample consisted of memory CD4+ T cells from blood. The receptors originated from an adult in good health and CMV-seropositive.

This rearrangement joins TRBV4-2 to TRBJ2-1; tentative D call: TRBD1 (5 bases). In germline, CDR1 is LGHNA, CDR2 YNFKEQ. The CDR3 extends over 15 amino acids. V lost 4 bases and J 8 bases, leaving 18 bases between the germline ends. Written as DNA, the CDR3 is TGTGCCAGCAGCCCTTCGGTACAGGCGGTCGATGAGCAGTTCTTC. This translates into CASSPSVQAVDEQFF.

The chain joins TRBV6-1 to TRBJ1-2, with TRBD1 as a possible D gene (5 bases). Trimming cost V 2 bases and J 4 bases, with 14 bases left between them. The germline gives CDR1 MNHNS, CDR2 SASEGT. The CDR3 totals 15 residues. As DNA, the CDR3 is TGTGCCAGCAGTGAAAGAGGGACCCATCTCTATGGCTACACCTTC. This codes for CASSERGTHLYGYTF.

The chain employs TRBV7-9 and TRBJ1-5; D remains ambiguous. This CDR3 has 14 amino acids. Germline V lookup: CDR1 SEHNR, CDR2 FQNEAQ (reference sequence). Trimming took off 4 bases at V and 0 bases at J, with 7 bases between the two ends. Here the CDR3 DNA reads TGTGCCAGCAGCTCCGATTATAGCAATCAGCCCCAGCATTTT. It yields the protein CASSSDYSNQPQHF.

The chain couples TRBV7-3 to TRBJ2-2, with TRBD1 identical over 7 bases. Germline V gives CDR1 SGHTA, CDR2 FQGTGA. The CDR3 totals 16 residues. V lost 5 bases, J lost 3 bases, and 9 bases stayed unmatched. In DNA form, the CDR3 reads TGTGCCAGCAGCCCTCTCCCGGGACAGTACACCGGGGAGCTGTTTTTT. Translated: CASSPLPGQYTGELFF.

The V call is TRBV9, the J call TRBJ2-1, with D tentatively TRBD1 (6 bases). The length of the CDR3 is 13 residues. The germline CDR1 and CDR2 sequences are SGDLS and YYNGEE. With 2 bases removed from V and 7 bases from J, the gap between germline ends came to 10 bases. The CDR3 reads CASSVGHWNEQFF. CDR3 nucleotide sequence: TGTGCCAGCAGCGTGGGACACTGGAATGAGCAGTTCTTC.

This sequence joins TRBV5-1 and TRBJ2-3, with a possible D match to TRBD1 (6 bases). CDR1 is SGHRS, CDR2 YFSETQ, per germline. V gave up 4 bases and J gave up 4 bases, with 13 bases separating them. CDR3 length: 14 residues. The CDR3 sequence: CASSPRTDSDTQYF. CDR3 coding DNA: TGCGCCAGCAGCCCCAGGACAGACTCAGATACGCAGTATTTT.

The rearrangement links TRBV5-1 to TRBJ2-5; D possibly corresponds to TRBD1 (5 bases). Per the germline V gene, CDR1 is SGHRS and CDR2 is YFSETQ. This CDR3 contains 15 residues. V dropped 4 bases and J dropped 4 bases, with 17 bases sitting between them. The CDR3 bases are TGCGCCAGCAGCCAGGACAACCCCGGTGGAGAGACCCAGTACTTC. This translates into CASSQDNPGGETQYF.

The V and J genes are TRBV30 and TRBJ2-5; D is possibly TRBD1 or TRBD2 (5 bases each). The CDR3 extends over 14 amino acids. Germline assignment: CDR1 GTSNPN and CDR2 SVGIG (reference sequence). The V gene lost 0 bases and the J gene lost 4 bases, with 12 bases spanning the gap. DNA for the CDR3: TGTGCCTGGAGTGTAGTCGTTGGGGGAGAGACCCAGTACTTC. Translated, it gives CAWSVVVGGETQYF.

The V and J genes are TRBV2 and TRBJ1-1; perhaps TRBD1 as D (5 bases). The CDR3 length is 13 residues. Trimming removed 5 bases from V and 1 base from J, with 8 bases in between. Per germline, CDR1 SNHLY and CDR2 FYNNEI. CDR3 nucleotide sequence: TGTGCCAGCAGTAATCAGGGGAACACTGAAGCTTTCTTT. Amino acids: CASSNQGNTEAFF.

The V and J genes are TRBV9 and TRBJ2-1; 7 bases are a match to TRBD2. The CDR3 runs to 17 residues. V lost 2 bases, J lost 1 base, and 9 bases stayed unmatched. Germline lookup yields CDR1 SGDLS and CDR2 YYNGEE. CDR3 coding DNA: TGTGCCAGCAGCGTTCAGGGAGGGGCGTCGTCCTACAATGAGCAGTTCTTC. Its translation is CASSVQGGASSYNEQFF.

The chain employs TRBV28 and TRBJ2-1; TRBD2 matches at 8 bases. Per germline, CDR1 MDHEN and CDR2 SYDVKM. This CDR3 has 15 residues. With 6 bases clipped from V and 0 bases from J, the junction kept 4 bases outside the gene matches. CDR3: CASRRSGSSYNEQFF. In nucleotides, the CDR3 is TGTGCCAGCAGAAGAAGCGGGAGCTCCTACAATGAGCAGTTCTTC.

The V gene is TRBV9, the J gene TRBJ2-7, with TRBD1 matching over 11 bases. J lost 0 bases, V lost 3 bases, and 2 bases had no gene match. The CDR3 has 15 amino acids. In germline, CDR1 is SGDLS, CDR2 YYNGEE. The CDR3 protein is CASSAGQGASYEQYF. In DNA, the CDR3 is TGTGCCAGCAGCGCCGGACAGGGGGCCTCCTACGAGCAGTACTTC.

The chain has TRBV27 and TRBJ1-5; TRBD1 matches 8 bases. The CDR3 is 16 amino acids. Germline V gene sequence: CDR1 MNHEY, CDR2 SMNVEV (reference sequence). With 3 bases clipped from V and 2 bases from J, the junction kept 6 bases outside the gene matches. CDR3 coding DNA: TGTGCCAGCAGTTTTCAGGGGGCAATTGGCAATCAGCCCCAGCATTTT. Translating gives CASSFQGAIGNQPQHF.

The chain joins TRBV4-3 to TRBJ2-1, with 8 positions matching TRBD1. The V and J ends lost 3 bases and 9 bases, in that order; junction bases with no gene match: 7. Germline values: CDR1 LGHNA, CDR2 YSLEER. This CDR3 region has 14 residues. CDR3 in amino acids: CASSQTIQGGEQFF. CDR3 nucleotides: TGCGCCAGCAGCCAGACAATACAGGGGGGTGAGCAGTTCTTC.

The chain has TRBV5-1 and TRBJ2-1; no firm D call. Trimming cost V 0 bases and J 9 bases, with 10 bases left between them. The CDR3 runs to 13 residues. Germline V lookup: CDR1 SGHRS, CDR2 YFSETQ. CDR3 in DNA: TGCGCCAGCAGCTTGGGATCTCCTGCTGAGCAGTTCTTC. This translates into CASSLGSPAEQFF.

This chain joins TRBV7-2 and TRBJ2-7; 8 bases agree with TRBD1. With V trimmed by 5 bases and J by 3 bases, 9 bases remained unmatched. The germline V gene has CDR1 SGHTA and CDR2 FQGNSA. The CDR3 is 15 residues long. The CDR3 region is CASSLAGTGLYEQYF. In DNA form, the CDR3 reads TGTGCCAGCAGCCTGGCCGGGACAGGCCTCTACGAGCAGTACTTC.

The DNA of the CDR3 is TGTGCCAGTAGTCCACAGGGGAACTATGGCTACACCTTC. Translated, it gives CASSPQGNYGYTF. J is TRBJ1-2 and V is TRBV19; 7 bases match TRBD1. The CDR3 length is 13 residues. Germline CDR1 reads LNHDA; CDR2 reads SQIVND (reference sequence). With 5 bases clipped from V and 2 bases from J, the junction kept 2 bases outside the gene matches.

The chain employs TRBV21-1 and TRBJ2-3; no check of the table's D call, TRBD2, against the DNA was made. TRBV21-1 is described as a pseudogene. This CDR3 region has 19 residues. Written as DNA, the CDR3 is TGTGCCAGCAGCAAAGGGGGAGTGAATCGCGGGAGGAGAACAGATACGCAGTATTTT. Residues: CASSKGGVNRGRRTDTQYF.

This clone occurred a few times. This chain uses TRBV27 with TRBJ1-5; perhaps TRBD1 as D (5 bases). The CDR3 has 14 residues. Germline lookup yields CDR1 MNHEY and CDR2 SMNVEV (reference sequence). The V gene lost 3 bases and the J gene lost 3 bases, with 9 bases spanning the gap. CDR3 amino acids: CASSFLGDNQPQHF. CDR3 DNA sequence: TGTGCCAGCAGTTTTTTAGGGGACAATCAGCCCCAGCATTTT.

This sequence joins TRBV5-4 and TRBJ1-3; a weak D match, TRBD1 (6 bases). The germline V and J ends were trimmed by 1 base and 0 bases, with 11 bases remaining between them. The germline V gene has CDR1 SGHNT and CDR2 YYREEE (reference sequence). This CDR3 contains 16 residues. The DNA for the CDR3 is TGTGCCAGCAGCTTGTGGGGACAAGGCTCTGGAAACACCATATATTTT. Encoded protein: CASSLWGQGSGNTIYF.

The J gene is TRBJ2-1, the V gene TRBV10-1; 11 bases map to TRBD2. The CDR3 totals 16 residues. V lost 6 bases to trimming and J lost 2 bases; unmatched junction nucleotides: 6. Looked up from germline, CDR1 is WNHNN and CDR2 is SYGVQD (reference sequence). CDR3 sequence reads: CASRTSGRSPYNEQFF. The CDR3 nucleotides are TGCGCCAGCAGAACTAGCGGGAGAAGCCCCTACAATGAGCAGTTCTTC.

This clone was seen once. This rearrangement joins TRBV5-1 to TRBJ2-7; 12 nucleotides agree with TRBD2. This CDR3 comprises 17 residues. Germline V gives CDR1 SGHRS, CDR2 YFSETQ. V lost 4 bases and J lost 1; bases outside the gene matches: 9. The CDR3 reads CASSPFGLAGFSYEQYF. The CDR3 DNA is TGCGCCAGCAGCCCCTTTGGACTAGCGGGGTTTTCCTACGAGCAGTACTTC.

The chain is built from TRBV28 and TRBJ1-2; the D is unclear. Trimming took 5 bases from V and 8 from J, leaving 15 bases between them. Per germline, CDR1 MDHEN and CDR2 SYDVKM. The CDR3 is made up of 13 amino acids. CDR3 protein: CASSHLLSVGYTF. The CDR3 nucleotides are TGTGCCAGCAGTCACCTGCTCTCAGTGGGCTACACCTTC.

The CDR3 DNA sequence: TGTGCCAGCAGCTTGGAGACAGATACGCAGTATTTT. This codes for CASSLETDTQYF. V gene TRBV5-5 combines with J gene TRBJ2-3; D not resolved. Per the germline V gene, CDR1 is SGHKS and CDR2 is YYEKEE (reference sequence). Trimming took off 0 bases at V and 3 bases at J, with 2 bases between the two ends. The CDR3 sequence is 12 residues long.

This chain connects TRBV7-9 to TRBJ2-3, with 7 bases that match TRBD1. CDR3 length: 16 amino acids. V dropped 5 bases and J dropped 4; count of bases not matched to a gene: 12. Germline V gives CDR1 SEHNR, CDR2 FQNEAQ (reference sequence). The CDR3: CASSRLTGNLADTQYF. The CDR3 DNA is TGTGCCAGCAGCCGCTTGACAGGGAACTTAGCAGATACGCAGTATTTT.

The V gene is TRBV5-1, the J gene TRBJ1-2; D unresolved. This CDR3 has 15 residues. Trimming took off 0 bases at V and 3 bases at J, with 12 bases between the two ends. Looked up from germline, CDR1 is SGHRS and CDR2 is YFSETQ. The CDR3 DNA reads TGCGCCAGCAGCTTGGACGGGTCTACCTACTATGGCTACACCTTC. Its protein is CASSLDGSTYYGYTF.

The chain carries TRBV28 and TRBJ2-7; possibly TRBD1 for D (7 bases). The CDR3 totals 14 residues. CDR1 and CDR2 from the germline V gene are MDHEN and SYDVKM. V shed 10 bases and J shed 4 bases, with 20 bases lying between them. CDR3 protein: CATRDGGGGYEQYF. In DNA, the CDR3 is TGTGCCACACGCGACGGAGGGGGCGGGTACGAGCAGTACTTC.